A single sample gave rise to the 4 T cell receptor beta chains below, sequenced in a study of beta chain features in type 1 diabetes. Study-level findings and limits: All four CD4+ subsets from Type 1 diabetes patients carried moderately but significantly shorter TCRB CDR3s.

These receptors have no identified antigens. Every isolated RNA sample was fully reverse transcribed, so sequencing captured expressed TCRB transcripts. Sequenced by immunoSEQ multiplex PCR; TCRdb stores in-frame clones only, minus some. The sample has 550,000 to 850,000 clones; roughly 13% are singletons. The sample was naive CD4+ T cells from blood. The receptors were gathered from a man in his late teens or twenties with type 1 diabetes.

This clone was detected only a few times. J is TRBJ1-4 and V is TRBV30, with a possible D match to TRBD1 (6 bases). Trimming pared 3 bases from V and 8 bases from J, leaving 13 bases between. CDR1 GTSNPN and CDR2 SVGIG come from the germline V gene (reference sequence). The CDR3 has 13 residues. The CDR3 nucleotides are TGTGCCTGGAGCGGAACAGGGTGGGAAAAACTGTTTTTT. It yields the protein CAWSGTGWEKLFF.

The rearrangement joins TRBV18 to TRBJ2-6; maybe TRBD2 (5 bases). Trimming removed 6 bases from V and 0 bases from J, with 9 bases in between. Looked up from germline, CDR1 is KGHSH and CDR2 is LQKENI. CDR3 length: 15 residues. CDR3 sequence: CASSEGSSGANVLTF. The CDR3 DNA is TGTGCCAGCTCCGAGGGCAGCTCTGGGGCCAACGTCCTGACTTTC.

This clone was observed a few times. This chain links TRBV10-3 with TRBJ2-5, with TRBD1 matching 8 bases. Unmatched junction bases numbered 5, after V lost 0 bases and J lost 5 bases. The CDR3 extends over 15 amino acids. Germline V lookup: CDR1 ENHRY, CDR2 SYGVKD. The CDR3 region is CAISESQGAGETQYF. The CDR3, as DNA: TGTGCCATCAGTGAGTCGCAGGGGGCCGGGGAGACCCAGTACTTC.

This clone was observed a handful of times. The chain combines TRBV7-2 with TRBJ1-2, with 10 bases identical to TRBD1. Losses at the gene ends were 8 bases for V and 1 base for J; bases not matched to a gene: 1. This CDR3 is built from 13 residues. Looked up from germline, CDR1 is SGHTA and CDR2 is FQGNSA. CDR3 protein: CASGQGGNYGYTF. In DNA form, the CDR3 reads TGTGCCAGCGGACAGGGGGGTAACTATGGCTACACCTTC.